The rows below give T cell receptor beta chains drawn from one sample of a study of response to subunit inactivated influenza vaccine. TCRdb analysed the RT-PCR reads with MiXCR anew, one entry per CDR3 protein. The sample has just under 550,000 distinct CDR3 sequences, roughly 23% seen once. This sample also belongs to another study, concerning T cells expressing NK-cell markers.

The source material was CD4+ T cells sorted from PBMCs, sampled approximately 12 days after vaccination. The receptors come from a man between 50 and 59 years old who received an inactivated influenza vaccine. The CDR3 runs from the conserved cysteine through the conserved F or W. Each record gives: V gene, J gene, D gene, clone size, CDR3 protein, CDR3 DNA. D genes are given only for firm matches. A clone size is listed for some rows: how often the clone was seen (once, few, many), or a class if it is expanded.

TRBV29-1	TRBJ2-5	TRBD1	.	CSARTGGFIETQYF	TGCAGCGCCCGGACAGGGGGCTTCATAGAGACCCAGTACTTC
TRBV12-3/TRBV12-4	TRBJ2-5	TRBD1	few	CASSLGDRGTQETQYF	TGTGCCAGCAGTTTAGGGGACAGGGGGACGCAAGAGACCCAGTACTTC
TRBV14	TRBJ2-7	TRBD2	few	CASSHWSGSFGEQYF	TGTGCCAGCAGCCACTGGAGCGGGAGTTTTGGCGAGCAGTACTTC
TRBV27	TRBJ2-2	.	many	CASSLDGRGTGELFF	TGTGCCAGCAGTTTAGACGGGAGAGGGACCGGGGAGCTGTTTTTT
TRBV27	TRBJ2-2	TRBD2	few	CASSLSLLGSGRARTGELFF	TGTGCCAGCAGTTTATCCCTCTTAGGTAGCGGGAGGGCGCGCACCGGGGAGCTGTTTTTT
TRBV5-1	TRBJ2-2	TRBD1	many	CASSLTGDTGELFF	TGCGCCAGCAGCTTGACAGGGGACACCGGGGAGCTGTTTTTT
TRBV6-5	TRBJ2-1	TRBD2	few	CASSYSQGGGSYNEQFF	TGTGCCAGCAGTTACTCGCAGGGCGGGGGATCCTACAATGAGCAGTTCTTC
TRBV24-1	TRBJ2-2	TRBD2	few	CATSAGLAGTGELFF	TGTGCCACCAGTGCAGGACTAGCGGGAACAGGGGAGCTGTTTTTT
TRBV6-1	TRBJ2-2	.	.	CASSVGEQAGELFF	TGTGCCAGCAGTGTGGGTGAACAGGCCGGGGAGCTGTTTTTT
TRBV12-3/TRBV12-4	TRBJ2-1	TRBD2	many	CASRPSGRGYNEQFF	TGTGCCAGCAGACCTAGCGGGAGAGGGTACAATGAGCAGTTCTTC
TRBV3-1	TRBJ2-1	TRBD2	.	CASSRGREGAGEQFF	TGTGCCAGCAGCCGGGGGCGGGAGGGTGCGGGAGAGCAGTTCTTC
TRBV7-3	TRBJ2-1	TRBD2	.	CASSMLAGAGNEQFF	TGTGCCAGCAGCATGTTAGCGGGAGCGGGTAATGAGCAGTTCTTC
TRBV7-8	TRBJ2-7	TRBD1	.	CASSRWKTDRGYEQYF	TGTGCCAGCAGCCGGTGGAAAACGGACAGGGGCTACGAGCAGTACTTC
TRBV29-1	TRBJ1-2	TRBD1	few	CSVGGQGIYGYTF	TGCAGCGTTGGAGGACAGGGAATCTATGGCTACACCTTC
TRBV12-3/TRBV12-4	TRBJ1-1	.	.	CASRIRAAMNTEAFF	TGTGCCAGCAGGATTAGGGCAGCCATGAACACTGAAGCTTTCTTT
TRBV12-3/TRBV12-4	TRBJ1-1	TRBD1	.	CASSLRVGRGTEEAFF	TGTGCCAGCAGTTTACGGGTCGGTCGAGGGACAGAGGAAGCTTTCTTT
TRBV25-1	TRBJ2-7	.	.	CASSDSRQGGYEQYF	TGTGCCAGCAGTGACTCCCGACAGGGAGGCTACGAGCAGTACTTC
TRBV5-4	TRBJ2-7	TRBD2	.	CASSLDVREGGNEQYF	TGTGCCAGCAGCTTGGACGTGCGGGAGGGTGGGAACGAGCAGTACTTC
TRBV29-1	TRBJ2-1	TRBD2	.	CSVGVAGGPEQFF	TGCAGCGTGGGAGTAGCGGGAGGGCCTGAGCAGTTCTTC
TRBV7-9	TRBJ2-5	.	.	CASSLQTGRETQYF	TGTGCCAGCAGCTTACAAACGGGAAGGGAGACCCAGTACTTC
TRBV19	TRBJ2-1	TRBD2	few	CASSPSGSGEQFF	TGTGCCAGTAGTCCTAGCGGGAGCGGTGAGCAGTTCTTC
TRBV6-2/TRBV6-3	TRBJ2-2	.	.	CASGTGGATGELFF	TGTGCCAGCGGAACAGGGGGGGCCACCGGGGAGCTGTTTTTT
TRBV10-3	TRBJ2-3	.	.	CAISGTTDTQYF	TGTGCCATCAGTGGGACAACTGATACGCAGTATTTT
TRBV5-1	TRBJ2-1	.	few	CASSPRSLSSYNEQFF	TGCGCCAGCAGCCCCCGTTCTCTGAGCTCCTACAATGAGCAGTTCTTC
TRBV6-1	TRBJ2-3	TRBD2	few	CASSGPVTGGEYF	TGTGCCAGCAGTGGCCCCGTTACGGGGGGGGAGTATTTT
TRBV4-1	TRBJ2-7	.	few	CASSQVLGAIHEQYF	TGCGCCAGCAGCCAAGTTCTGGGGGCGATCCACGAGCAGTACTTC
TRBV9	TRBJ2-1	.	.	CASSVYPGSDEQFF	TGTGCCAGCAGCGTATACCCCGGGAGTGATGAGCAGTTCTTC